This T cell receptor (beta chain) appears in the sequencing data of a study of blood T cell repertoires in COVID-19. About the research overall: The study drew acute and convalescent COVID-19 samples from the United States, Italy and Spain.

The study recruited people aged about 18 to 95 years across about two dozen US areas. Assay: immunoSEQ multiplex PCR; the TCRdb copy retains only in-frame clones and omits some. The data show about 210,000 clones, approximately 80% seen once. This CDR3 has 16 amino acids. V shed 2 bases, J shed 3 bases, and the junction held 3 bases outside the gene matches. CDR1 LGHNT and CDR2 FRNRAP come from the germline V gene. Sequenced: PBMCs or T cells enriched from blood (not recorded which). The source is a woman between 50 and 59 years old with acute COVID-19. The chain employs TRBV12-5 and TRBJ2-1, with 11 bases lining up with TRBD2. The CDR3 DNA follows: TGTGCTAGTGGTTTGACCCTAGCGGGGGGCTACAATGAGCAGTTCTTC. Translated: CASGLTLAGGYNEQFF.